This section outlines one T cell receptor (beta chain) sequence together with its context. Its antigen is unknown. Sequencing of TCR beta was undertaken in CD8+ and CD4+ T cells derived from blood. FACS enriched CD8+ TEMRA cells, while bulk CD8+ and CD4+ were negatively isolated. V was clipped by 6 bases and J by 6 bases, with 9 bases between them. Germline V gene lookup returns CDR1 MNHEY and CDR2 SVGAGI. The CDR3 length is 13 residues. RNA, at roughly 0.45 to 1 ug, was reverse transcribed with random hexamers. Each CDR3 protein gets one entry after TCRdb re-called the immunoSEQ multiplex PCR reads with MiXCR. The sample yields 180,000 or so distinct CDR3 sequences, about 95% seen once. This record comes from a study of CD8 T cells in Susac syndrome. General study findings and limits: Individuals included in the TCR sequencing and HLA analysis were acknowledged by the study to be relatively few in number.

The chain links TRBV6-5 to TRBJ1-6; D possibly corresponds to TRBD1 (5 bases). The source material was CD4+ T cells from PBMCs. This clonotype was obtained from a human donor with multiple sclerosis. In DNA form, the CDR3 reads TGTGCCAGCAGCAGGGTAATTAATTCACCCCTCCACTTT. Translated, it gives CASSRVINSPLHF.